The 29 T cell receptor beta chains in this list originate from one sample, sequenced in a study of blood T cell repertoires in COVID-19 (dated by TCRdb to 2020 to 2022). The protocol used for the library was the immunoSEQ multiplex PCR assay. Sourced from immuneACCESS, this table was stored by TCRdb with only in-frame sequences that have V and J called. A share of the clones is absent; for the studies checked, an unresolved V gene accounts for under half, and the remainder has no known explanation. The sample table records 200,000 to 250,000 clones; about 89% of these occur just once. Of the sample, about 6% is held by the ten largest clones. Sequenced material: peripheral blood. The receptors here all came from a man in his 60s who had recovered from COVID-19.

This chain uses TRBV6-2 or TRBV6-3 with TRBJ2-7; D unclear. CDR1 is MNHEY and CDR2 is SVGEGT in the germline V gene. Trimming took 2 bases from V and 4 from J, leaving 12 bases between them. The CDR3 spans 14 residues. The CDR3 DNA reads TGTGCCAGCAGTTACGGTCCCCTCGGTTACGAGCAGTACTTC. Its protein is CASSYGPLGYEQYF.

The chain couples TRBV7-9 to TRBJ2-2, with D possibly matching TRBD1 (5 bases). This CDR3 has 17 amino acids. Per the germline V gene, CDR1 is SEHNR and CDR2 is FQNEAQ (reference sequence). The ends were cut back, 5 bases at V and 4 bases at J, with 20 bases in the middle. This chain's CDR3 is CASSPLPGRVGTGELFF. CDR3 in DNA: TGTGCCAGCAGCCCGCTTCCTGGCAGGGTCGGCACCGGGGAGCTGTTTTTT.

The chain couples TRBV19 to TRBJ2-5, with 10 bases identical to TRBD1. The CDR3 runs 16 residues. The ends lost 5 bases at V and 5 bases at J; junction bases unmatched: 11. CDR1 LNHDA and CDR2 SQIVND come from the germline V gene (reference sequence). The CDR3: CASSARQGAAMETQYF. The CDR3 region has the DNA TGTGCCAGTAGTGCTCGACAGGGGGCGGCTATGGAGACCCAGTACTTC.

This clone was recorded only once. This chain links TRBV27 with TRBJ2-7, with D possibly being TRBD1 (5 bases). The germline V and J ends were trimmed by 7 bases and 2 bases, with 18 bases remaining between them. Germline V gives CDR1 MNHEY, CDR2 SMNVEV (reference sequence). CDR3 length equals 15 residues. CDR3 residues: CASTKSERGTYEQYF. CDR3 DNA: TGTGCCAGCACAAAGTCCGAAAGGGGAACCTACGAGCAGTACTTC.

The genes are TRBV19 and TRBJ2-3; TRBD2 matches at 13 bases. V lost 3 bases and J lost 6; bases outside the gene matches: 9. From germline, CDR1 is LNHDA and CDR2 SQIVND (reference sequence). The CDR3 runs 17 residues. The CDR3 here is CASSIDGLAGVADTQYF. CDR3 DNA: TGTGCCAGTAGTATTGATGGACTAGCGGGAGTAGCGGATACGCAGTATTTT.

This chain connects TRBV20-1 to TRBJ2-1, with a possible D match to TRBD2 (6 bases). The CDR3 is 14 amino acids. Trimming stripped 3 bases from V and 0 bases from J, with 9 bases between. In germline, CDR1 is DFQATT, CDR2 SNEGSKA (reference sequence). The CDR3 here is CSASRRDSYNEQFF. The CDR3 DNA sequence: TGCAGTGCTAGTCGGCGGGACTCCTACAATGAGCAGTTCTTC.

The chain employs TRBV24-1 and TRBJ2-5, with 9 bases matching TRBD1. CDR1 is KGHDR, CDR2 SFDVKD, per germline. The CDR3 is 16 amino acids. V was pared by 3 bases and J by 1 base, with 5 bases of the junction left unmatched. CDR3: CATSDADRGGQETQYF. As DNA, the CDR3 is TGTGCCACCAGTGATGCGGACAGGGGTGGCCAAGAGACCCAGTACTTC.

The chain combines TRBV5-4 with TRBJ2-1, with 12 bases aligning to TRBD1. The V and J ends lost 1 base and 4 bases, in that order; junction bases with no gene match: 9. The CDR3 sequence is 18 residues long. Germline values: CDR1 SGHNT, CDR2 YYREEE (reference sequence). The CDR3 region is CASSLWGTGGGSYNEQFF. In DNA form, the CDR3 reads TGTGCCAGCAGCTTGTGGGGGACAGGGGGCGGGTCATACAATGAGCAGTTCTTC.

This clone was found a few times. This chain's CDR3 is CASRDSRSYEQYF. The CDR3 DNA follows: TGTGCCAGCAGGGACAGCCGATCCTACGAGCAGTACTTC. The chain combines TRBV6-5 with TRBJ2-7, with D possibly TRBD1 on 6 matching bases. V lost 6 bases, J lost 1 base, and 10 bases lay in between. Looked up from germline, CDR1 is MNHEY and CDR2 is SVGAGI. The CDR3 runs to 13 residues.

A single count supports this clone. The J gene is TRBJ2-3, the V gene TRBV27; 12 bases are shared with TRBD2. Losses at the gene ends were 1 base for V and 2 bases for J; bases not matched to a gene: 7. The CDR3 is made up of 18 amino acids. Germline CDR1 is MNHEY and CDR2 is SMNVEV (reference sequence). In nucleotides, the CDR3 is TGTGCCAGCAGTTTATATCTACGGACTAGCGGGGACACAGATACGCAGTATTTT. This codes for CASSLYLRTSGDTDTQYF.

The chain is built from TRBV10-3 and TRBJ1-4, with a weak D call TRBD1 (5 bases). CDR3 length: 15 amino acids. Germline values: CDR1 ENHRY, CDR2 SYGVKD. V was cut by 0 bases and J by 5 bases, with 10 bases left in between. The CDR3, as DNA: TGTGCCATCAGTGAGTCGGGTCAGGGCAATGAAAAACTGTTTTTT. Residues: CAISESGQGNEKLFF.

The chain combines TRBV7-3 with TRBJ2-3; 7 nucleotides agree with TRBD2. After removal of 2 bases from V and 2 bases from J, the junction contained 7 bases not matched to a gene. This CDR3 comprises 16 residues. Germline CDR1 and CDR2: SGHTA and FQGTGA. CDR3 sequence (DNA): TGTGCCAGCAGCTTACAGCCCGGGGGGAACACAGATACGCAGTATTTT. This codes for CASSLQPGGNTDTQYF.

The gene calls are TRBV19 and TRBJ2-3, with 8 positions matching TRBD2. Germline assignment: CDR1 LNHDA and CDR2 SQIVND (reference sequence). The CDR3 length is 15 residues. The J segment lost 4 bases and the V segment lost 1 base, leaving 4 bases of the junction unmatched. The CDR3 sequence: CASSIGGGRSDTQYF. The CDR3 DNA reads TGTGCCAGTAGTATAGGCGGGGGGAGGTCAGATACGCAGTATTTT. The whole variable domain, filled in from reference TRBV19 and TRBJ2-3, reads DGGITQSPKYLFRKEGQNVTLSCEQNLNHDAMYWYRQDPGQGLRLIYYSQIVNDFQKGDIAEGYSVSREKKESFPLTVTSAQKNPTAFYLCASSIGGGRSDTQYFGPGTRLTVL.

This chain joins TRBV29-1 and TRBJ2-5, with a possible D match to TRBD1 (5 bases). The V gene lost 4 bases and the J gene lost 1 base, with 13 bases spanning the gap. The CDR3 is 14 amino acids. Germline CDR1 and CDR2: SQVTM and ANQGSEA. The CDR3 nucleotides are TGCAGCGTTGCCGACAGTAAATTCCAAGAGACCCAGTACTTC. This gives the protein CSVADSKFQETQYF.

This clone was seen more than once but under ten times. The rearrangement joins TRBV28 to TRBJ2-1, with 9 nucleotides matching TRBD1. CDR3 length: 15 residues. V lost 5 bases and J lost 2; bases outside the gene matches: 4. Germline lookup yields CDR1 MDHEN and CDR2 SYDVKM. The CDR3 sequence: CASSKGQGTYNEQFF. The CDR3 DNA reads TGTGCCAGCAGTAAAGGACAGGGGACCTACAATGAGCAGTTCTTC.

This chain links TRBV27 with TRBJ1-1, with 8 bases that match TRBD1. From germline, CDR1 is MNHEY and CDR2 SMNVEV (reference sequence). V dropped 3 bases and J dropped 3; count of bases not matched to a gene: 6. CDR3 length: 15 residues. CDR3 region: CASSFRQGFHTEAFF. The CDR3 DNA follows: TGTGCCAGCAGTTTTCGACAGGGGTTTCACACTGAAGCTTTCTTT.

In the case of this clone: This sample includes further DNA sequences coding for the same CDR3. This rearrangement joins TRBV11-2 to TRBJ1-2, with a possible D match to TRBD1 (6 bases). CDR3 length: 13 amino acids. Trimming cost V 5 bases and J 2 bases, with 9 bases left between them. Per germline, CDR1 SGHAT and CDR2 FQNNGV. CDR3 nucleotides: TGTGCCAGCAGCCTTGACAGGAACTATGGCTACACCTTC. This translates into CASSLDRNYGYTF.

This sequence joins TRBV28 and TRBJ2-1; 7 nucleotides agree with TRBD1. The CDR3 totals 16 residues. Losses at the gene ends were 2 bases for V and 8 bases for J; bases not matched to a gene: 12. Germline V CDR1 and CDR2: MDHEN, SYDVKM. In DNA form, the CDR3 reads TGTGCCAGCAGTTTAGGTGGGGCAGGGGGTTTACATGAGCAGTTCTTC. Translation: CASSLGGAGGLHEQFF.

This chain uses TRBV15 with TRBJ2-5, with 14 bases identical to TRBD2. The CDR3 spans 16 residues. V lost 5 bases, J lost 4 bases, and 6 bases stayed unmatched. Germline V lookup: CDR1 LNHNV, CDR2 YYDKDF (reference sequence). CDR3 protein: CATSRGGLAGAETQYF. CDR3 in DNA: TGTGCCACCAGCCGAGGGGGACTAGCGGGAGCAGAGACCCAGTACTTC.

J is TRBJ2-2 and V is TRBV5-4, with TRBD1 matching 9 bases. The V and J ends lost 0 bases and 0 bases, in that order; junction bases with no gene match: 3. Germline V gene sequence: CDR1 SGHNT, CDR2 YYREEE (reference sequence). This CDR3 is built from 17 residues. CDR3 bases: TGTGCCAGCAGCTTGGCGGGGACAGGGTCGAACACCGGGGAGCTGTTTTTT. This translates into CASSLAGTGSNTGELFF.

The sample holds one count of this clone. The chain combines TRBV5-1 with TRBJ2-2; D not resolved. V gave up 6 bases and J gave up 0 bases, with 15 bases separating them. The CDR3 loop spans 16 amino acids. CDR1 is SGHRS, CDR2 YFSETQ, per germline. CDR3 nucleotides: TGCGCCAGCACCCTAAGCCAGCGCACGAACACCGGGGAGCTGTTTTTT. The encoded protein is CASTLSQRTNTGELFF.

CDR3 sequence reads: CAWSVPAGIGNQPQHF. The CDR3 DNA sequence: TGTGCCTGGAGTGTACCCGCAGGGATAGGCAATCAGCCCCAGCATTTT. The rearrangement uses TRBV30 and TRBJ1-5, with a possible D match to TRBD1 (5 bases). The CDR3 length is 16 residues. The germline V and J ends were trimmed by 0 bases and 2 bases, with 14 bases remaining between them. The germline CDR1 and CDR2 sequences are GTSNPN and SVGIG (reference sequence).

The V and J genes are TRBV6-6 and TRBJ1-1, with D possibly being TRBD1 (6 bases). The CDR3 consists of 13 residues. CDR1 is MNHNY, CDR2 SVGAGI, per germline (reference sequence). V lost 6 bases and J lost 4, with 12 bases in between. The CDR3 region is CASRRDRTTEAFF. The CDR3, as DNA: TGTGCCAGCAGACGCGACAGGACCACTGAAGCTTTCTTT.

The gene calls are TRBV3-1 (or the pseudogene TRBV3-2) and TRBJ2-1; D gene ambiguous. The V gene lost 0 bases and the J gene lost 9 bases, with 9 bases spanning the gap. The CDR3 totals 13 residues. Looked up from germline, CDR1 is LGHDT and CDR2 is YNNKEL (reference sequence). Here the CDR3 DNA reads TGTGCCAGCAGCCAAGAGATGCAACTTGAGCAGTTCTTC. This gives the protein CASSQEMQLEQFF.

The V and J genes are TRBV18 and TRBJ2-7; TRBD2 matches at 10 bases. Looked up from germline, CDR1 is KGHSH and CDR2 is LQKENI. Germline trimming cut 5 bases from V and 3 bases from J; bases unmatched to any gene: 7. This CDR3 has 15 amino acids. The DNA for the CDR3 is TGTGCCAGCTCAGTCGGACTAGCGGAAGTCTACGAGCAGTACTTC. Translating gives CASSVGLAEVYEQYF.

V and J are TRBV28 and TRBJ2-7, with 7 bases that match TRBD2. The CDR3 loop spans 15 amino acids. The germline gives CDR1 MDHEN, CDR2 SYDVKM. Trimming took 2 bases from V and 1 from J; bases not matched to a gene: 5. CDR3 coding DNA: TGTGCCAGCAGTTTAACGGGGGGTAGTTCCTACGAGCAGTACTTC. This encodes CASSLTGGSSYEQYF. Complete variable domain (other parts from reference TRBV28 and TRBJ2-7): DVKVTQSSRYLVKRTGEKVFLECVQDMDHENMFWYRQDPGLGLRLIYFSYDVKMKEKGDIPEGYSVSREKKERFSLILESASTNQTSMYLCASSLTGGSSYEQYFGPGTRLTVT.

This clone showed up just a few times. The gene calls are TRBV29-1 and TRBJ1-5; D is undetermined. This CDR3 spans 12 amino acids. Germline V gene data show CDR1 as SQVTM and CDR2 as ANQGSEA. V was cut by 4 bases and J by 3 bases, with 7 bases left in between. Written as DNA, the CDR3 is TGCAGCGTTGCGAGGGACAATCAGCCCCAGCATTTT. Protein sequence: CSVARDNQPQHF.

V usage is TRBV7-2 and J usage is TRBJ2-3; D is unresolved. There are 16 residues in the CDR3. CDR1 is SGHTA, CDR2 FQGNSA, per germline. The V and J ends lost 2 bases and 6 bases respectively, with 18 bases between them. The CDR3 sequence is CASSLRRQRGVDTQYF. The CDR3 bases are TGTGCCAGCAGCTTAAGGCGGCAGCGAGGAGTGGATACGCAGTATTTT. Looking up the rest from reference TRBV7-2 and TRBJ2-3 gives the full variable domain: GAGVSQSPSNKVTEKGKDVELRCDPISGHTALYWYRQSLGQGLEFLIYFQGNSAPDKSGLPSDRFSAERTGGSVSTLTIQRTQQEDSAVYLCASSLRRQRGVDTQYFGPGTRLTVL.

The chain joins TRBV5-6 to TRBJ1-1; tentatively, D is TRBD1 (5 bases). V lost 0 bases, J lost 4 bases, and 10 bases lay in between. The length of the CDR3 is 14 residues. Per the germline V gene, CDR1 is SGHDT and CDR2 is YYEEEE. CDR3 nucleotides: TGTGCCAGCAGCTTGGGACAGCGCGGCACTGAAGCTTTCTTT. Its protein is CASSLGQRGTEAFF.